This record looks at one TCR beta chain sequence and its context. Its antigen is as yet unknown. The data belong to a study of T cell responses to AZD1222 COVID-19 vaccine. Study-level results: Reportedly, nearly half the spike-specific TCRs target unmutated variant regions. Researchers took repertoire samples only after the peak T cell response had come.

The CDR3 length is 15 residues. Trimming cost V 3 bases and J 1 base, with 10 bases left between them. Germline loops: CDR1 SGDLS, CDR2 YYNGEE. Generated by immunoSEQ multiplex PCR, the TCRdb table keeps only in-frame clones and is missing some. The table lists 150,000 or so clones, roughly nine tenths of them singletons. This clonotype was obtained from an adult in good health. This material consisted of peripheral blood, taken on day 0 of AZD1222 vaccination. J is TRBJ2-2 and V is TRBV9, with a weak D call TRBD2 (5 bases). Here the CDR3 reads CASSAYGLNTGELFF. The CDR3, as DNA: TGTGCCAGCAGCGCCTACGGACTGAACACCGGGGAGCTGTTTTTT.